A single sample gave rise to the 2 T cell receptor beta chains below, sequenced in a study of control samples from healthy donors and cancer patients. The table came from immunoSEQ multiplex PCR; TCRdb's copy has only in-frame clones and leaves some out. This sample yields about 120,000 clones, of which roughly 89% are seen a single time; about an eighth belongs to the top ten. Sequencing was performed on blood. The receptor set was obtained from a man younger than 45 in good health.

The chain links TRBV5-1 to TRBJ2-7, with TRBD1 identical over 8 bases. CDR1 and CDR2 from the germline V gene are SGHRS and YFSETQ. The length of the CDR3 is 14 residues. The V and J ends lost 4 bases and 3 bases, in that order; junction bases with no gene match: 6. CDR3 sequence (DNA): TGCGCCAGCAGCGGGAAGACAGGGGTCTACGAGCAGTACTTC. As protein: CASSGKTGVYEQYF. Complete variable domain (other parts from reference TRBV5-1 and TRBJ2-7): KAGVTQTPRYLIKTRGQQVTLSCSPISGHRSVSWYQQTPGQGLQFLFEYFSETQRNKGNFPGRFSGRQFSNSRSEMNVSTLELGDSALYLCASSGKTGVYEQYFGPGTRLTVT.

The genes are TRBV27 and TRBJ1-2; D might be TRBD1 (5 bases). V gave up 6 bases and J gave up 6 bases, with 17 bases separating them. Germline loops: CDR1 MNHEY, CDR2 SMNVEV (reference sequence). This CDR3 has 14 residues. DNA of the CDR3: TGTGCCAGCAGGCCTTCATGGACACGCGATGGCTACACCTTC. Protein: CASRPSWTRDGYTF.